Shown below are 13 T cell receptor beta chains from a single sample sequenced in a study of patients and donors after allogeneic stem cell transplantation (dated by TCRdb to about 2020). The library was obtained by RT-PCR. Sequencing was performed on a NextSeq 550. The public sequencing data were trimmed at Q25 with fastp and processed into clonotypes with MiXCR by TCRdb, which kept only in-frame beta chains. Each record represents a unique CDR3 protein, reported with the most common genes and DNA among its rows. This sample holds roughly 880,000 distinct CDR3 sequences; around 17% were observed only once. The top ten hold 6% of the sample. Sequencing was performed on blood, either unsorted or a sorted T cell fraction (not recorded which). The receptors here all came from a human donor who was either an allogeneic HSCT recipient or a stem cell or donor lymphocyte infusion donor (not recorded which). It is not recorded whose cells these are; they may come from a transplant donor.

This clonotype has only one observation. V and J are TRBV24-1 and TRBJ1-2; D ambiguous. The germline gives CDR1 KGHDR, CDR2 SFDVKD. This CDR3 is built from 16 residues. The V end lost 4 bases, the J end lost 6 bases, and 20 bases lay between the germline ends. CDR3 bases: TGTGCCACCAGTGACCCCAACGTGGGAGGGATAGATGGCTACACCTTC. Its translation: CATSDPNVGGIDGYTF.

This sequence joins TRBV12-3 or TRBV12-4 and TRBJ2-5, with a weak D call TRBD2 (6 bases). This CDR3 has 17 residues. Trimming pared 6 bases from V and 3 bases from J, leaving 23 bases between. The CDR3 spells CASSPSGSPTLKETQYF. CDR3 bases: TGTGCCAGCAGCCCGAGCGGGTCACCGACACTTAAAGAGACCCAGTACTTC.

This clonotype was detected a few times. The rearrangement links TRBV12-3 or TRBV12-4 to TRBJ2-5; TRBD2 aligns across 15 bases. V lost 7 bases, J lost 7 bases, and 7 bases stayed unmatched. The CDR3 has 15 amino acids. CDR3 bases: TGTGCCAGCACCCCGGGACTAGCGGGAGGTGGGACCCAGTACTTC. This sequence encodes CASTPGLAGGGTQYF.

The rearrangement links TRBV4-1 to TRBJ2-7, with D unclear. V lost 3 bases, J lost 5 bases, and 20 bases lay in between. The CDR3 has 16 amino acids. CDR1 is MGHRA and CDR2 is YSYEKL in the germline V gene. The CDR3 spells CASSQEKGRVVHEQYF. CDR3 nucleotides: TGCGCCAGCAGCCAGGAAAAGGGTAGGGTCGTCCACGAGCAGTACTTC.

The DNA for the CDR3 is TGTGCCATCAGTCCGGGACAGGGCAAAAGCTCCTACAATGAGCAGTTCTTC. Its translation is CAISPGQGKSSYNEQFF. V gene TRBV10-3 combines with J gene TRBJ2-1, with 9 bases aligning to TRBD1. Germline V gene sequence: CDR1 ENHRY, CDR2 SYGVKD. This CDR3 is 17 amino acids long. J was trimmed by 0 bases and V by 5 bases; bases with no gene match: 8.

This clonotype has only a few counts. The chain is built from TRBV20-1 and TRBJ2-5; 10 bases align to TRBD2. The CDR3 spans 17 residues. V was clipped by 2 bases and J by 5 bases; unmatched bases: 14. Germline V gives CDR1 DFQATT, CDR2 SNEGSKA (reference sequence). As DNA, the CDR3 is TGCAGTGCTAGATCAGGGGCTAGCGGGAGAACGAGGGAGACCCAGTACTTC. Protein: CSARSGASGRTRETQYF.

This sequence joins TRBV7-6 and TRBJ2-3, with 8 bases aligning to TRBD1. The trim removed 5 bases at V and 1 base at J, leaving 5 bases unmatched. The CDR3 has 15 residues. CDR1 and CDR2 (germline): SGHVS, FNYEAQ. DNA of the CDR3: TGTGCCAGCAGCCCGGACAGGGCCGGCACAGATACGCAGTATTTT. Its protein product is CASSPDRAGTDTQYF.

This clonotype turned up a few times. The rearrangement links TRBV20-1 to TRBJ1-5; 9 positions agree with TRBD1. The trim removed 3 bases at V and 4 bases at J, leaving 7 bases unmatched. Looked up from germline, CDR1 is DFQATT and CDR2 is SNEGSKA (reference sequence). This CDR3 has 15 amino acids. The CDR3 protein is CSASPRTGENQPQHF. DNA for the CDR3: TGCAGTGCTAGTCCGAGGACAGGGGAAAATCAGCCCCAGCATTTT.

The chain joins TRBV7-2 to TRBJ1-2, with TRBD1 as a possible D gene (6 bases). The germline V and J ends were trimmed by 3 bases and 8 bases, with 25 bases remaining between them. From germline, CDR1 is SGHTA and CDR2 FQGNSA. The CDR3 has 17 amino acids. As DNA, the CDR3 is TGTGCCAGCAGCTTCTCTACTGCAGGGGAGGGATTCTTCGGCTACACCTTC. Its protein is CASSFSTAGEGFFGYTF.

CDR3 bases: TGTGCCAGCTCACCCTTCCAGGAGGTCCGCTCTGGAAACACCATATATTTT. The encoded protein is CASSPFQEVRSGNTIYF. The chain uses TRBV18 and TRBJ1-3; no clear D. The ends were cut back, 3 bases at V and 0 bases at J, with 15 bases in the middle. The CDR3 is 17 amino acids. Germline assignment: CDR1 KGHSH and CDR2 LQKENI. The full variable domain, its missing parts supplied by reference TRBV18 and TRBJ1-3, is NAGVMQNPRHLVRRRGQEARLRCSPMKGHSHVYWYRQLPEEGLKFMVYLQKENIIDESGMPKERFSAEFPKEGPSILRIQQVVRGDSAAYFCASSPFQEVRSGNTIYFGEGSWLTVV.

The rearrangement joins TRBV14 to TRBJ2-7; TRBD1 matches at 9 bases. Germline CDR1 SGHDN, CDR2 FVKESK. V gave up 1 base and J gave up 3 bases; unmatched junction bases: 7. CDR3 length: 16 amino acids. The CDR3 spells CASSQVTGQGVYEQYF. The CDR3, as DNA: TGTGCCAGCAGCCAAGTCACGGGACAGGGAGTCTACGAGCAGTACTTC.

This clonotype was counted between two and nine times. The genes are TRBV20-1 and TRBJ2-7; tentatively, D is TRBD1 or TRBD2 (6 bases each). V was trimmed by 0 bases and J by 5 bases, leaving 23 bases between them. Germline V gene lookup returns CDR1 DFQATT and CDR2 SNEGSKA (reference sequence). The CDR3 is made up of 17 amino acids. For the CDR3, the DNA is TGCAGTGCTAGAGATGGGGCCCGGAGGGGGACCGGGGACGAGCAGTACTTC. Encoded protein: CSARDGARRGTGDEQYF.

This clonotype showed up many times. In DNA, the CDR3 is TGTGCCAGCAGTGGGGTTGAGCAGTACTTC. Protein sequence: CASSGVEQYF. The chain recombines TRBV28 with TRBJ2-7, with D hard to call. The CDR3 has 10 residues. V was shortened by 5 bases and J by 7 bases, with 6 bases between the two germline ends. Germline CDR1 and CDR2: MDHEN and SYDVKM.